This T cell receptor (beta chain) stems from a study of CD4+ T cells in melanoma. General study points: Diverse differentiation states were reported for melanoma neoantigen-specific CD4+ T cells. CD8+ T cell, macrophage and B cell function reportedly correlated with neoantigen-specific CD4+ T cells.

Germline lookup yields CDR1 LGHNA and CDR2 YNFKEQ. Trimming pared 4 bases from V and 7 bases from J, leaving 29 bases between. The CDR3 is 18 amino acids. Assay: immunoSEQ multiplex PCR; the TCRdb copy retains only in-frame clones and omits some. This table has roughly 15,000 clones, around 72% appearing once. On this clone itself: Its antigen is still unknown.

V gene TRBV4-2 combines with J gene TRBJ2-7, with a weak D call TRBD1 (6 bases). This clonotype was obtained from a human donor with melanoma. Input material: cells from a culture (not recorded whether cultured in vitro). The chain's CDR3 is CASSRAVGGTGTEGEQYF. Written as DNA, the CDR3 is TGTGCCAGCAGCCGTGCTGTTGGTGGAACAGGGACGGAAGGGGAGCAGTACTTC.